Described below is a single T cell receptor beta chain sequence and its context. Its antigen is still unknown. The CDR3 consists of 11 residues. V was shortened by 6 bases and J by 6 bases, with 8 bases between the two germline ends. Germline lookup yields CDR1 MGHRA and CDR2 YSYEKL. Both 60 Vbeta primers and 13 Jbeta primers went into the PCR. Sequencing used immunoSEQ multiplex PCR; TCRdb keeps in-frame clones, though not all of them. Counted here are around 150,000 clones, about 72% occurring once; the ten biggest clones make up over 1.3%. This specimen belongs to a study of cytomegalovirus exposure and HLA in healthy donors. The study, taken as a whole, reports: A later analysis linked 15,000 to 20,000 TCR beta sequences to HLA alleles at 0.05 false discovery rate.

Sequenced sample: PBMCs. The chain employs TRBV4-1 and TRBJ1-2; D unresolved. This receptor was identified in a man aged 55 to 70 in good health and CMV-seronegative. CDR3 sequence reads: CASRGSHGYTF. The DNA for the CDR3 is TGCGCCAGCAGAGGGAGTCATGGCTACACCTTC.